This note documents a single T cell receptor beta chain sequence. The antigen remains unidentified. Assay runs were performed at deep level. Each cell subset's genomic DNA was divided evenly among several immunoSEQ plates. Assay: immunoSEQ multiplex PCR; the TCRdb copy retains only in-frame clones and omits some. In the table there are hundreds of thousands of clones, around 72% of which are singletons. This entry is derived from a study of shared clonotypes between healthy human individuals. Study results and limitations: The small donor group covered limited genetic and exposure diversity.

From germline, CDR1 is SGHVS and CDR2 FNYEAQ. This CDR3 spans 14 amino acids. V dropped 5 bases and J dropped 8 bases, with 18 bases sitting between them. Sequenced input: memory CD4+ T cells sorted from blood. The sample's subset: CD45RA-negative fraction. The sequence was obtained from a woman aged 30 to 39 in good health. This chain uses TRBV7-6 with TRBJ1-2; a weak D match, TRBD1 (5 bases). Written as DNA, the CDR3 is TGTGCCAGCAGCCCCGGCGGGGCCCAATGGGGCTACACCTTC. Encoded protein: CASSPGGAQWGYTF. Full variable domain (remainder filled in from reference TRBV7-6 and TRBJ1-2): GAGVSQSPRYKVTKRGQDVALRCDPISGHVSLYWYRQALGQGPEFLTYFNYEAQQDKSGLPNDRFSAERPEGSISTLTIQRTEQRDSAMYRCASSPGGAQWGYTFGSGTRLTVV.